The source of this TCR beta chain is a study of T cell responses to AZD1222 COVID-19 vaccine. The CDR3 has 20 residues. The germline V gene has CDR1 SGHRS and CDR2 YFSETQ. With V trimmed by 4 bases and J by 1 base, 17 bases remained unmatched. This table comes from immunoSEQ multiplex PCR, and its TCRdb copy is limited to in-frame clones, with some not included. The data hold roughly 110,000 clones, with approximately 90% observed a single time. The J gene is TRBJ1-2, the V gene TRBV5-1, with TRBD1 identical over 12 bases. This receptor was taken from an adult in good health. The sequenced sample was peripheral blood, obtained on day 0 of AZD1222 vaccination. CDR3 sequence: CASSNRDRGLFTPVNYGYTF. The CDR3 coding sequence is TGCGCCAGCAGCAACCGGGACAGGGGGCTTTTCACCCCGGTTAACTATGGCTACACCTTC.